This TCR beta chain stems from a study of shared clonotypes between healthy human individuals. Study at large: Those who served as donors were a couple of women and a few men between the ages of 18 and 49.

Every donor, a Caucasian adult, lived in Nashville, Tennessee. The repertoire was sequenced with immunoSEQ multiplex PCR; TCRdb's copy has only in-frame clones and lacks some. The sample consists of about 1 million clones, about 77% of them appearing once. Trimming cost V 3 bases and J 1 base, with 11 bases left between them. This CDR3 comprises 15 residues. Germline V gene lookup returns CDR1 LNHNV and CDR2 YYDKDF (reference sequence). Input material: memory CD4+ T cells sorted from blood. Sample subset: CD45RA-negative fraction. This TCR was sampled from a young man in good health. The genes are TRBV15 and TRBJ2-3; D is undetermined. The CDR3 DNA reads as TGTGCCACCAGCAGTGACGGAATAGGCACAGATACGCAGTATTTT. Encoded protein: CATSSDGIGTDTQYF.